This record concerns one TCR beta chain sequence. The CDR3 covers 16 residues. Germline lookup yields CDR1 MNHNS and CDR2 SASEGT. V gave up 7 bases and J gave up 1 base, with 19 bases separating them. The time point denotes: persistent/refractory GD, antithyroid drugs over 5 years with positive TRAb. From PBMCs, RNA was extracted and then used to make the TCR library. The data are from a study of regulatory T cells in long-lasting Graves disease. To make TCR beta libraries, researchers used iRepertoire HTBI primers and Arm-PCR of CDR3 regions. TCRdb independently ran MiXCR on the multiplex PCR reads; one entry per CDR3 protein. The data hold a few hundred thousand distinct CDR3 sequences, with around a fifth observed a single time.

The TCR originated in a female donor with Graves disease. Sequenced material: peripheral blood mononuclear cells (PBMCs), taken when the disease was refractory, from a patient treated with antithyroid drugs. V gene TRBV6-1 combines with J gene TRBJ1-1; D may be TRBD1 (6 bases). Here the CDR3 reads CASTNLEGQENTEAFF. CDR3 bases: TGTGCCAGCACTAACTTAGAGGGACAAGAGAACACTGAAGCTTTCTTT.